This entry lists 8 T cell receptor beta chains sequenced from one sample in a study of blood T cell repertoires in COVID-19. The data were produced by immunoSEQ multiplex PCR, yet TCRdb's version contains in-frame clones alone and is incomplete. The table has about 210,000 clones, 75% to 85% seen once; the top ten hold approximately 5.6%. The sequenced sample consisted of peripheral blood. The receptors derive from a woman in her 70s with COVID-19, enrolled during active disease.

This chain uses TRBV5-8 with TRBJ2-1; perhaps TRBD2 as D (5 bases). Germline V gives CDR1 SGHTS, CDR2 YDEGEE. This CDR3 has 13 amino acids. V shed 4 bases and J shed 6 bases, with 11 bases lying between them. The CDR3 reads CASSRFRGNEQFF. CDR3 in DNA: TGTGCCAGCAGCCGATTCCGGGGCAATGAGCAGTTCTTC.

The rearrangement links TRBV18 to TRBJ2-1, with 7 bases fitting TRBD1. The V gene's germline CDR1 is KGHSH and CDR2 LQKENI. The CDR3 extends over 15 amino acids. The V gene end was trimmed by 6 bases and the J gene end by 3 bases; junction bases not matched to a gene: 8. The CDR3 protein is CASSKLQGDYNEQFF. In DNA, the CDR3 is TGTGCCAGCTCGAAACTTCAGGGGGACTACAATGAGCAGTTCTTC.

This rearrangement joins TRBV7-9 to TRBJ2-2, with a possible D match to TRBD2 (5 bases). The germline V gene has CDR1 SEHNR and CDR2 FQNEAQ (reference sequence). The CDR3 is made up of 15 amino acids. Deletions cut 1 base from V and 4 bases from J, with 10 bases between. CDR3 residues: CASSLEGLITGELFF. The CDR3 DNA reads TGTGCCAGCAGCTTAGAAGGACTCATCACCGGGGAGCTGTTTTTT. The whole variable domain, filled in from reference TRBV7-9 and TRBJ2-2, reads DTGVSQNPRHKITKRGQNVTFRCDPISEHNRLYWYRQTLGQGPEFLTYFQNEAQLEKSRLLSDRFSAERPKGSFSTLEIQRTEQGDSAMYLCASSLEGLITGELFFGEGSRLTVL.

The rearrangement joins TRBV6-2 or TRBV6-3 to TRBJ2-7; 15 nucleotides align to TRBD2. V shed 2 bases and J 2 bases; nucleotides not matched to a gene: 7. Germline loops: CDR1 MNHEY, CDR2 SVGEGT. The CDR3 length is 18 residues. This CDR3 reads CASSYAGLAGGKTYEQYF. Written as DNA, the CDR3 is TGTGCCAGCAGTTACGCGGGACTAGCGGGAGGTAAAACCTACGAGCAGTACTTC.

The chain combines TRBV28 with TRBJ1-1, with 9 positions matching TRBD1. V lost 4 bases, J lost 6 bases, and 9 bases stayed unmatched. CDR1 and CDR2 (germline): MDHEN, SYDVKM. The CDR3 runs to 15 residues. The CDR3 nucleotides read TGTGCCAGCAGTTACCCGACAGGGGGGTTTCCTGAAGCTTTCTTT. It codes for CASSYPTGGFPEAFF.

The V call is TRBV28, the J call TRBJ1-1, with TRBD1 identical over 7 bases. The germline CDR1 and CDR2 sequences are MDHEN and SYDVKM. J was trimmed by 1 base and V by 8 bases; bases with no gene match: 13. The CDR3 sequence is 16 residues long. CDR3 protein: CASGRPWQGENTEAFF. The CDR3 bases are TGTGCCAGCGGGAGACCCTGGCAGGGGGAGAACACTGAAGCTTTCTTT.

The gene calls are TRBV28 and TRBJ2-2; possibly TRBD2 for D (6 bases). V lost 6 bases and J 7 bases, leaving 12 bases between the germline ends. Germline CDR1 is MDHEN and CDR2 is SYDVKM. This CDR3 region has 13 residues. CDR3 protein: CASRLRGDGELFF. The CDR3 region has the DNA TGTGCCAGCAGACTCCGCGGGGACGGGGAGCTGTTTTTT.

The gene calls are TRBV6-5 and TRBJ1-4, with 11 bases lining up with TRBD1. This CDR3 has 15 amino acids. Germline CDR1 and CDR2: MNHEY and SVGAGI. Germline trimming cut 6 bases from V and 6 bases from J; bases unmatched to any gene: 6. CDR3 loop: CASSLGTGGYEKLFF. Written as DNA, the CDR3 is TGTGCCAGCAGCCTCGGGACAGGGGGGTATGAAAAACTGTTTTTT.